The present T cell receptor (beta chain) was sequenced within a study of blood T cell repertoires in COVID-19 (dated by TCRdb to the early 2020s). In the study overall: The collaborator samples originated in the United States, Italy and Spain and spanned the acute and convalescent phases of COVID-19. Subjects who had been exposed to COVID-19, were actively infected with it, or had recovered from it provided the deeply sampled blood TCRbeta repertoires that made up the dataset. The repertoires were released in a freely available public database intended as a resource for research on the immune response to SARS-CoV-2. Nearly every sample came with metadata listing a de-identified subject ID, COVID-19 status, age in years and sex. The prospective study material was composed of cDNA or gDNA derived from T cells, B-cell-depleted T cells, or PBMCs. Where available, HLA class I and class II types were taken from metadata supplied by the sample provider and were not determined by assay-based typing. The samples were drawn from two sources: the first 160 participants of the ongoing ImmuneRACE study, and 1,254 subjects contributed by 6 global collaborators. Overall study results and their limits: How much clinical and demographic metadata was included differed by source and by participant, and the metadata was provided uncurated.

Of note for this clone: The antigen it binds to is not known. Base quality data are lacking; no much larger clone is found one base away.

TCRbeta CDR3 regions were amplified from genomic DNA by means of the immunoSEQ Assay, a bias-controlled multiplex PCR. The authors' pipeline ran thus. Nucleated cell counts per sample were estimated from amplification of reference gene primers within the assay. Sequence reads were collapsed and filtered to measure the absolute abundance of every unique TCRbeta CDR3 rearrangement. For each sample, productive Simpson clonality was calculated by taking the square root of Simpson's diversity index across productive rearrangements. TCRdb carries this immuneACCESS record with in-frame sequences only. Its versions omit some clonotypes, under half of them owing to an unresolved V gene in the studies checked, with the rest unexplained. D and trimming were read from the DNA, whereas the V and J calls and clone size are those reported in that table. Here the sample has approximately 500,000 clones; 70% to 90% occur a single time. Of the sample, less than 9% falls within the top ten clones.

One collaborating source in Seattle enrolled patients during active infection and followed them longitudinally through the course of disease. Collaborating institutions collected whole blood in K2EDTA tubes following their own protocols. Collaborator samples were shipped for TCRbeta analysis as frozen whole blood, isolated PBMCs, or DNA extracted from either sample type. From cysteine to phenylalanine, the CDR3 is 15 amino acids long. The DNA shown is the 45-base CDR3, in frame from base 1. As encoded in the germline V gene, CDR1 is SGHTA while CDR2 is FQGNSA. After removal of 3 bases from V and 6 bases from J, the junction retains 6 bases not matched to a gene.

The clonotype comes from a woman aged 45-65 years with COVID-19, enrolled during active disease. The chain was built from TRBV7-2 and TRBJ2-3, with 10 bases aligning to TRBD1. Sample: peripheral blood. The sequenced DNA: TGTGCCAGCAGCTTTAGGGACAGGGGAATTGATACGCAGTATTTT. Its protein is CASSFRDRGIDTQYF.